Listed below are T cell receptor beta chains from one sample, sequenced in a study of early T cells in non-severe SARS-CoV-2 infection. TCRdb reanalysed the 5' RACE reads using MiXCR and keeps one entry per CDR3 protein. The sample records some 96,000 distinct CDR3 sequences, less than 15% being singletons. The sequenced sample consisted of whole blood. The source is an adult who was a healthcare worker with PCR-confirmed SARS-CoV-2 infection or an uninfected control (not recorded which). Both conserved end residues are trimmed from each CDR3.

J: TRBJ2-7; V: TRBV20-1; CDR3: SARVGAYEQY
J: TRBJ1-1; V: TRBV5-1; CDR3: ASSPEPRQGLNTEAF
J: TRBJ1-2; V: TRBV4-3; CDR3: ASSQRQGYGYT
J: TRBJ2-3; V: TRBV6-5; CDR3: ASSYSNPTDTQY
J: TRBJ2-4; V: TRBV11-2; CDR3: ASSPLSPGIILAKNIQY
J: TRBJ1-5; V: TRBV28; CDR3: ASGPPGLNQPQH
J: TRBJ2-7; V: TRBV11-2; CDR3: ASSVGPNSYEQY
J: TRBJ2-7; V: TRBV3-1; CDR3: ASSPGTGYEQY
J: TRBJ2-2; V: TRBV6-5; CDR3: ASRVAGGSNTGELF
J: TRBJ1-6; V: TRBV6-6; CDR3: ASSYPDKGVTLH
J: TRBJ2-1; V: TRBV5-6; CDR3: ASSFWGEQF
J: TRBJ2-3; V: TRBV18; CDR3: ASSPPRRGRSDTQY
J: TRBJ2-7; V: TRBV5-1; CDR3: ASSSRQGSYEQY
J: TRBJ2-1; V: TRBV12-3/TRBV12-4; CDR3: ASSLGGGHEQF
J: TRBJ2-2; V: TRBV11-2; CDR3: ASRSVGTGELF
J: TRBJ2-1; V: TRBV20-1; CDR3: SARDPPEQF
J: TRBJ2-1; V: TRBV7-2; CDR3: ASSWDFYNEQF
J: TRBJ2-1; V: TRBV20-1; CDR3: SAIPGGLEQF
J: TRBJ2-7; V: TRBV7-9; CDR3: ASSKRTSGGEQY
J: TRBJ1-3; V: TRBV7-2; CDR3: ASSLQGAVGNTIY
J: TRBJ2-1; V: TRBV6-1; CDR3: ASRAGTVTSRMEF
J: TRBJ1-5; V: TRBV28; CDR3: ASSSGTGINQPQH
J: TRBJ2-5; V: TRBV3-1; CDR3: ASSQQGGAQETQY
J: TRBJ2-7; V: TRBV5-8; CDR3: ASSHAFNTGGQTYEQY
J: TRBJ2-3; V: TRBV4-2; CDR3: ASSQRETDTQY
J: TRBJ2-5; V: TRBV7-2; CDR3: ASSRPPRETQY
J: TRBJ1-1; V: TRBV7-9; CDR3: ASSFFRGVNTEAF
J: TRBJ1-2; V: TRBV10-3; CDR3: AVWGGSYGYT
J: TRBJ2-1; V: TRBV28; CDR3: ASIQGNEQF
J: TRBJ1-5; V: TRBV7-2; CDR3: ASSFRTGQPQH
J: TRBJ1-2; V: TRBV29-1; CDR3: SVEEGLNYGYT
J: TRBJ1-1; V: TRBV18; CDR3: ASSLLAGRNTEAF
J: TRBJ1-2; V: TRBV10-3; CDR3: AISELSSYGYT
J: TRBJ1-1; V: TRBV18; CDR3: ASSLALDRGQAF
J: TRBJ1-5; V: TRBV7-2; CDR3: ASSTGQINQPQH
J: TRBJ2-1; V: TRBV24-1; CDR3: ATSDFLGRNEQF
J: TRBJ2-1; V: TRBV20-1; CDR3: SAWARGDEQF
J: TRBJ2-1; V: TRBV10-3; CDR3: AIDRGLYNEQF
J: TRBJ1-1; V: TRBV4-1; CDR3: ASSPGGRAF
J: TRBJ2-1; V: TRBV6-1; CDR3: ASSDPQGVSYNEQF
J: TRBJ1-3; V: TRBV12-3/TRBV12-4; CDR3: ASSFFGVGNTIY
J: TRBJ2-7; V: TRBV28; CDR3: ASSLAPRTGGYEQY
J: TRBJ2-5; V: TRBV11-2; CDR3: ASSVSLGGLKETQY
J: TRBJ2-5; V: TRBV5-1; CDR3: ASSIRLAGEETQY
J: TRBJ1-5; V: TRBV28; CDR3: ASRGQGTQPQH
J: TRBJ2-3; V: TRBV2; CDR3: VSNEGTSFTTDTQY
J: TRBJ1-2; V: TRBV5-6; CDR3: ASSFSGRTNYGYT
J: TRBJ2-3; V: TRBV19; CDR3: ASRATVAGDTQY
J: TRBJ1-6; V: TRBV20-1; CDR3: SAPRGSYNSPLH
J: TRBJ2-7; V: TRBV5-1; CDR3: ASRQDTTSSYEQY
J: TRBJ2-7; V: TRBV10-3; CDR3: AISELGTGLSYEQY
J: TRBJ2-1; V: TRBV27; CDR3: ASSKDRSTSSYNEQF
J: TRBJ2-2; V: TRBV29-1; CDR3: SVDRSTGELF
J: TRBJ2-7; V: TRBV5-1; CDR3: ASRQEPGSKVYEQY
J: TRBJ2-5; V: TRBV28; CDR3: ASSPRATAETQY